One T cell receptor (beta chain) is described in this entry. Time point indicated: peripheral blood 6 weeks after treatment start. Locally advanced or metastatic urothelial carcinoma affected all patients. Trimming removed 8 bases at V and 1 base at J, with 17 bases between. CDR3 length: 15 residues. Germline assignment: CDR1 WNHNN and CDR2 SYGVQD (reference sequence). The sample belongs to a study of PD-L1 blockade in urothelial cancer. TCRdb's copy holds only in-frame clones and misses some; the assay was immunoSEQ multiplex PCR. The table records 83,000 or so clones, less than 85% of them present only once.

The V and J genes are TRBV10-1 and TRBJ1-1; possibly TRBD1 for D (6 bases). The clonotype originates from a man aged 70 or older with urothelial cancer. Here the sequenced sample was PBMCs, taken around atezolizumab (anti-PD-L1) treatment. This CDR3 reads CASVAGACRNTEAFF. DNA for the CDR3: TGCGCCAGCGTCGCGGGGGCCTGTAGGAACACTGAAGCTTTCTTT.